Shown below are 31 T cell receptor beta chains from a single sample sequenced in a study of T cells after somatic rescue of genetic block. Clones were sequenced by immunoSEQ multiplex PCR, and TCRdb holds only the in-frame ones, with some missing. This table has about 15,000 clones, about three quarters appearing once. The specimen was peripheral blood mononuclear cells (PBMCs). Source of these receptors: a man between 18 and 29 years old.

This rearrangement joins TRBV11-3 to TRBJ2-7; weak D call: TRBD1 (6 bases). Trimming removed 5 bases at V and 7 bases at J, with 21 bases between. The CDR3 runs to 15 residues. Germline loops: CDR1 SGHNT, CDR2 YENEEA. The CDR3 spells CASSQIRSLRGEQYF. The CDR3 DNA sequence: TGTGCCAGCAGCCAGATACGGAGTCTAAGGGGGGAGCAGTACTTC.

This sequence joins TRBV7-6 and TRBJ2-7; TRBD1 matches 9 bases. V lost 3 bases to trimming and J lost 5 bases; unmatched junction nucleotides: 5. This CDR3 has 14 residues. Germline values: CDR1 SGHVS, CDR2 FNYEAQ. The CDR3 region is CASSFSGTGNEQYF. The CDR3 DNA is TGTGCCAGCAGCTTTTCCGGGACAGGGAACGAGCAGTACTTC. Full variable domain (outside the CDR3, taken from reference TRBV7-6 and TRBJ2-7): GAGVSQSPRYKVTKRGQDVALRCDPISGHVSLYWYRQALGQGPEFLTYFNYEAQQDKSGLPNDRFSAERPEGSISTLTIQRTEQRDSAMYRCASSFSGTGNEQYFGPGTRLTVT.

This clone has a single count. The chain uses TRBV5-1 and TRBJ2-1, with 8 bases matching TRBD1. The CDR3 totals 13 residues. Germline loops: CDR1 SGHRS, CDR2 YFSETQ. Trimming cost V 6 bases and J 6 bases; bases outside gene matches: 5. CDR3 sequence (DNA): TGCGCCAGCAACGGACAGGGACTCAATGAGCAGTTCTTC. Its protein is CASNGQGLNEQFF. The whole variable domain, filled in from reference TRBV5-1 and TRBJ2-1, reads KAGVTQTPRYLIKTRGQQVTLSCSPISGHRSVSWYQQTPGQGLQFLFEYFSETQRNKGNFPGRFSGRQFSNSRSEMNVSTLELGDSALYLCASNGQGLNEQFFGPGTRLTVL.

Only a few counts were recorded for this clone. The gene calls are TRBV30 and TRBJ2-7; 7 positions agree with TRBD2. J was trimmed by 3 bases and V by 0 bases; bases with no gene match: 14. Germline CDR1 and CDR2: GTSNPN and SVGIG (reference sequence). The length of the CDR3 is 17 residues. The CDR3 is CAWSVASGISLHYEQYF. Here the CDR3 DNA reads TGTGCCTGGAGTGTAGCTAGCGGTATAAGTCTCCACTACGAGCAGTACTTC.

Within the sample, this clone is medium-sized. V usage is TRBV19 and J usage is TRBJ1-2; tentative D call: TRBD1 (6 bases). The germline V gene has CDR1 LNHDA and CDR2 SQIVND (reference sequence). This CDR3 has 15 amino acids. V shed 3 bases and J shed 5 bases, with 16 bases lying between them. Written as DNA, the CDR3 is TGTGCCAGTAGTATCGGACGAGGGGGTCCTTATGGCTACACCTTC. Translation gives CASSIGRGGPYGYTF.

This clone was seen a few times. This chain connects TRBV11-3 to TRBJ2-2, with 9 bases that match TRBD2. Germline CDR1 and CDR2: SGHNT and YENEEA. The length of the CDR3 is 14 residues. With V trimmed by 4 bases and J by 8 bases, 5 bases remained unmatched. The CDR3 spells CASSSRTSVGELFF. The CDR3, as DNA: TGTGCCAGCAGCTCCAGGACTAGCGTTGGGGAGCTGTTTTTT.

By frequency in the sample, this clone is medium-sized. This rearrangement joins TRBV2 to TRBJ1-3; D is possibly TRBD1 (6 bases). V was pared by 7 bases and J by 0 bases, with 13 bases between. The CDR3 loop spans 15 amino acids. Germline V lookup: CDR1 SNHLY, CDR2 FYNNEI. CDR3 nucleotides: TGTGCCAGCAAGGGCCAGGGGTCCTCTGGAAACACCATATATTTT. Amino acids: CASKGQGSSGNTIYF.

J is TRBJ1-2 and V is TRBV7-3; TRBD1 matches 8 bases. The V gene's germline CDR1 is SGHTA and CDR2 FQGTGA. V dropped 5 bases and J dropped 4; count of bases not matched to a gene: 9. The CDR3 sequence is 15 residues long. CDR3 residues: CASSAGQGPPYGYTF. The CDR3 DNA reads as TGTGCCAGCAGCGCTGGACAGGGCCCACCCTATGGCTACACCTTC.

As regards this clone: The junction and the germline gene differ at one end; a read error may be behind it. The rearrangement links TRBV6-6 to TRBJ2-7; TRBD1 is a possible D gene (5 bases). The germline CDR1 and CDR2 sequences are MNHNY and SVGAGI (reference sequence). The CDR3 loop spans 13 amino acids. The CDR3 spells CAISDHQGGEQYF. CDR3 DNA sequence: TGTGCCATCAGTGACCACCAGGGTGGGGAGCAGTACTTC.

The gene calls are TRBV7-9 and TRBJ2-3; no clear D gene. V was pared by 2 bases and J by 1 base, with 19 bases between. The CDR3 consists of 18 residues. Germline loops: CDR1 SEHNR, CDR2 FQNEAQ (reference sequence). This chain's CDR3 is CASSLTWVRHHGTDTQYF. Here the CDR3 DNA reads TGTGCCAGCAGCTTAACTTGGGTCAGACACCATGGCACAGATACGCAGTATTTT.

The chain joins TRBV19 to TRBJ2-7; D may be TRBD1 (6 bases). The ends were cut back, 0 bases at V and 2 bases at J, with 14 bases in the middle. The germline gives CDR1 LNHDA, CDR2 SQIVND (reference sequence). This CDR3 comprises 16 residues. In DNA, the CDR3 is TGTGCCAGTAGTATAGAGGACAGACCAGGACCCTACGAGCAGTACTTC. The encoded protein is CASSIEDRPGPYEQYF. Full variable domain (outside the CDR3, taken from reference TRBV19 and TRBJ2-7): DGGITQSPKYLFRKEGQNVTLSCEQNLNHDAMYWYRQDPGQGLRLIYYSQIVNDFQKGDIAEGYSVSREKKESFPLTVTSAQKNPTAFYLCASSIEDRPGPYEQYFGPGTRLTVT.

The CDR3: CASSLGSNYGYTF. The DNA of the CDR3 is TGTGCCAGCAGTTTGGGCAGTAACTATGGCTACACCTTC. This sequence joins TRBV27 and TRBJ1-2; unclear D gene. Trimming removed 3 bases from V and 1 base from J, with 6 bases in between. In germline, CDR1 is MNHEY, CDR2 SMNVEV (reference sequence). This CDR3 spans 13 amino acids.

The V call is TRBV28, the J call TRBJ2-5; TRBD2 matches 9 bases. Germline V gene data show CDR1 as MDHEN and CDR2 as SYDVKM. J lost 4 bases, V lost 2 bases, and 5 bases had no gene match. This CDR3 is built from 15 residues. The CDR3 bases are TGTGCCAGCAGTTTAGGCGGGGGGGCACGAGAGACCCAGTACTTC. Encoded protein: CASSLGGGARETQYF.

The V and J genes are TRBV28 and TRBJ2-1, with D possibly TRBD1 on 5 matching bases. The CDR3 is made up of 16 amino acids. The germline V gene encodes CDR1 MDHEN and CDR2 SYDVKM. V lost 5 bases to trimming and J lost 0 bases, with 14 bases between them. In DNA form, the CDR3 reads TGTGCCAGCAGTCTGGTCCAAAGGGGCTCCTACAATGAGCAGTTCTTC. Its protein product is CASSLVQRGSYNEQFF.

The rearrangement uses TRBV2 and TRBJ1-2; D ambiguous. The CDR3 is made up of 14 amino acids. The germline CDR1 and CDR2 sequences are SNHLY and FYNNEI. Trimming stripped 6 bases from V and 2 bases from J, with 13 bases between. The CDR3 loop is CASRRAEANYGYTF. CDR3 nucleotides: TGTGCCAGCAGAAGGGCGGAAGCGAACTATGGCTACACCTTC. The whole variable domain, filled in from reference TRBV2 and TRBJ1-2, reads EPEVTQTPSHQVTQMGQEVILRCVPISNHLYFYWYRQILGQKVEFLVSFYNNEISEKSEIFDDQFSVERPDGSNFTLKIRSTKLEDSAMYFCASRRAEANYGYTFGSGTRLTVV.

This rearrangement joins TRBV11-2 to TRBJ1-2; 7 positions match TRBD1. Germline values: CDR1 SGHAT, CDR2 FQNNGV. V lost 5 bases and J lost 6; bases outside the gene matches: 6. The CDR3 sequence is 13 residues long. The CDR3, as DNA: TGTGCCAGCAGCCCAAGGACAGGCGATGGCTACACCTTC. Translation gives CASSPRTGDGYTF.

The chain carries TRBV11-2 and TRBJ2-1; 11 bases are shared with TRBD2. The CDR3 totals 15 residues. Germline trimming cut 5 bases from V and 6 bases from J; bases unmatched to any gene: 6. Germline V CDR1 and CDR2: SGHAT, FQNNGV. This CDR3 is CASSLGTSGFNEQFF. The DNA of the CDR3 is TGTGCCAGCAGCCTCGGGACTAGCGGCTTCAATGAGCAGTTCTTC. Drawing the rest from reference TRBV11-2 and TRBJ2-1, the complete variable domain is EAGVAQSPRYKIIEKRQSVAFWCNPISGHATLYWYQQILGQGPKLLIQFQNNGVVDDSQLPKDRFSAERLKGVDSTLKIQPAKLEDSAVYLCASSLGTSGFNEQFFGPGTRLTVL.

The rearrangement uses TRBV5-1 and TRBJ2-1; 7 bases fit TRBD1. V was pared by 0 bases and J by 4 bases, with 7 bases of the junction left unmatched. Germline V gene data show CDR1 as SGHRS and CDR2 as YFSETQ. The CDR3 is made up of 16 amino acids. The DNA for the CDR3 is TGCGCCAGCAGCTTGGCCTTGGTGACAGGGTACAATGAGCAGTTCTTC. This translates into CASSLALVTGYNEQFF.

The chain uses TRBV5-1 and TRBJ2-2; tentatively, D is TRBD1 (6 bases). V dropped 2 bases and J dropped 5 bases, with 10 bases sitting between them. CDR3 size: 14 residues. Germline loops: CDR1 SGHRS, CDR2 YFSETQ. CDR3 in amino acids: CASSLYRETGELFF. The CDR3 coding sequence is TGCGCCAGCAGCTTATACAGGGAGACCGGGGAGCTGTTTTTT.

V gene TRBV19 combines with J gene TRBJ1-5, with 8 bases fitting TRBD1. The CDR3 length is 15 residues. With V trimmed by 10 bases and J by 7 bases, 15 bases remained unmatched. Germline CDR1 LNHDA, CDR2 SQIVND (reference sequence). CDR3 amino acids: CATSPQGAQKQPQHF. The DNA of the CDR3 is TGTGCCACCTCCCCCCAGGGGGCGCAGAAGCAGCCCCAGCATTTT.

The count of this clone is one. The J gene is TRBJ2-7, the V gene TRBV29-1, with D hard to call. The germline V gene encodes CDR1 SQVTM and CDR2 ANQGSEA. The CDR3 spans 13 residues. V shed 1 base and J shed 2 bases, with 9 bases lying between them. The CDR3 nucleotides read TGCAGCGTTGAAGTTGAGCCTCCCTACGAGCAGTACTTC. This translates into CSVEVEPPYEQYF.

The genes are TRBV30 and TRBJ2-4; D gene unclear. The CDR3 covers 13 residues. Germline-derived CDR1 and CDR2 are GTSNPN and SVGIG (reference sequence). Trimming took 1 base from V and 4 from J, leaving 8 bases between them. The CDR3 protein is CAWSASFKNIQYF. CDR3 coding DNA: TGTGCCTGGAGTGCCTCATTTAAAAACATTCAGTACTTC. Using reference TRBV30 and TRBJ2-4 for the parts outside the CDR3, the full variable domain is SQTIHQWPATLVQPVGSPLSLECTVEGTSNPNLYWYRQAAGRGLQLLFYSVGIGQISSEVPQNLSASRPQDRQFILSSKKLLLSDSGFYLCAWSASFKNIQYFGAGTRLSVL.

This chain joins TRBV2 and TRBJ1-2; no definite D call. This CDR3 spans 13 amino acids. The V end lost 4 bases, the J end lost 0 bases, and 6 bases lay between the germline ends. Germline V gene lookup returns CDR1 SNHLY and CDR2 FYNNEI. Here the CDR3 reads CASSVGPNYGYTF. CDR3 coding DNA: TGTGCCAGCAGTGTAGGTCCTAACTATGGCTACACCTTC.

The chain is built from TRBV5-1 and TRBJ2-1; 9 bases line up with TRBD2. The CDR3 spans 16 residues. CDR1 and CDR2 from the germline V gene are SGHRS and YFSETQ. V lost 0 bases, J lost 4 bases, and 5 bases stayed unmatched. In DNA form, the CDR3 reads TGCGCCAGCAGCTTGGAGAGCAGCGGGGGGTACAATGAGCAGTTCTTC. Protein sequence: CASSLESSGGYNEQFF. The full variable domain, in which reference TRBV5-1 and TRBJ2-1 provide the parts outside the CDR3, is KAGVTQTPRYLIKTRGQQVTLSCSPISGHRSVSWYQQTPGQGLQFLFEYFSETQRNKGNFPGRFSGRQFSNSRSEMNVSTLELGDSALYLCASSLESSGGYNEQFFGPGTRLTVL.

V gene TRBV6-4 combines with J gene TRBJ1-2, with 8 bases matching TRBD1. Germline V gives CDR1 MRHNA, CDR2 SNTAGT. This CDR3 comprises 14 residues. The V and J ends lost 4 bases and 4 bases, in that order; junction bases with no gene match: 5. CDR3 residues: CASSAAGGSYGYTF. CDR3 bases: TGTGCCAGCAGTGCGGCAGGGGGCAGCTATGGCTACACCTTC.

The V call is TRBV30, the J call TRBJ2-7; 9 bases agree with TRBD1. J gave up 3 bases and V 2 bases, and 2 bases lay outside the gene matches. Germline loops: CDR1 GTSNPN, CDR2 SVGIG (reference sequence). The CDR3 is made up of 13 amino acids. CDR3 sequence reads: CAWSPGQGYEQYF. As DNA, the CDR3 is TGTGCCTGGAGTCCGGGACAGGGCTACGAGCAGTACTTC.

A few counts support this clone. The genes are TRBV21-1 and TRBJ1-1; the table's D call of TRBD1 was not tested on the DNA. TRBV21-1 is described as a pseudogene. This CDR3 has 16 amino acids. CDR3 nucleotides: TGTGCCAGCAGCAAACCTTTTAGGGGGCAAGACACTGAAGCTTTCTTT. This translates into CASSKPFRGQDTEAFF.

The chain has TRBV27 and TRBJ2-3, with TRBD1 identical over 10 bases. Trimming took 4 bases from V and 7 from J; bases not matched to a gene: 5. CDR3 length: 14 residues. Per the germline V gene, CDR1 is MNHEY and CDR2 is SMNVEV (reference sequence). The CDR3 sequence is CASSSDRGQHTQYF. Here the CDR3 DNA reads TGTGCCAGCAGTTCCGACAGGGGGCAACATACGCAGTATTTT.

In its sample, this clone was seen a few times. The chain has TRBV6-6 and TRBJ1-2; no reliable D call. Germline V lookup: CDR1 MNHNY, CDR2 SVGAGI (reference sequence). Between the trimmed V and J ends, which lost 7 bases and 2 bases, there was a span of 5 bases. The CDR3 contains 11 residues. The CDR3 DNA reads as TGTGCCAGCAACGGAAACTATGGCTACACCTTC. Translation: CASNGNYGYTF.

This chain connects TRBV5-1 to TRBJ2-3; no firm D call. This CDR3 has 16 residues. The germline V gene encodes CDR1 SGHRS and CDR2 YFSETQ. Trimming took 3 bases from V and 0 from J, leaving 14 bases between them. The CDR3 nucleotides are TGCGCCAGCAGCTACCGGGCCTTGTTTAGCACAGATACGCAGTATTTT. This translates into CASSYRALFSTDTQYF.

DNA of the CDR3: TGTGCCTGGAGTCTCGACAGGGGTTTAATGGCCCTCCACTTT. This encodes CAWSLDRGLMALHF. This chain joins TRBV30 and TRBJ1-6, with 8 bases that match TRBD1. This CDR3 has 14 amino acids. Germline CDR1 is GTSNPN and CDR2 is SVGIG (reference sequence). With V trimmed by 2 bases and J by 14 bases, 11 bases remained unmatched.